Below, 10 T cell receptor beta chains from the same sample are listed, as sequenced in a study of T cells expressing NK-cell markers. TCRdb reanalyzed the 5' RACE reads, giving one entry per CDR3 protein sequence and no DNA. The listing records about 260,000 distinct CDR3 sequences. What was sequenced was blood T cells: a sorted CD56 or NKG2C T cell subset, CD4+ or CD8+ T cells, or bulk PBMC T cells (not recorded which). Receptor source: a woman between 18 and 70 years old in good health.

CDR3: CASSYSKAVGEQFF. This rearrangement joins TRBV6-5 to TRBJ2-1. The length of the CDR3 is 14 residues. CDR1 and CDR2 (germline): MNHEY, SVGAGI.

This sequence joins TRBV18 and TRBJ1-4. The CDR3 length is 13 residues. Germline V gives CDR1 KGHSH, CDR2 LQKENI. CDR3 protein: CASSRLEGEKLFF.

V usage is TRBV12-3 or TRBV12-4 and J usage is TRBJ1-2. This CDR3 comprises 13 residues. This CDR3 is CASSGRFNYGYTF.

The chain uses TRBV7-3 and TRBJ2-1; TCRdb reports TRBD2, a call that lacks DNA to check it against. The CDR3 runs to 17 residues. CDR1 is SGHTA, CDR2 FQGTGA, per germline. CDR3 loop: CASSFWQAGGLGNEQFF.

This chain connects TRBV12-5 to TRBJ1-5. Germline values: CDR1 LGHNT, CDR2 FRNRAP. The CDR3 totals 14 residues. CDR3 residues: CASGRETSNQPQHF.

The chain carries TRBV7-9 and TRBJ1-1. This CDR3 spans 15 amino acids. Germline V CDR1 and CDR2: SEHNR, FQNEAQ (reference sequence). The CDR3 is CASSPQRSMNTEAFF.

The CDR3 sequence is CSAPGESTYEQYF. The genes are TRBV20-1 and TRBJ2-7; the D gene TCRdb calls, TRBD1, cannot be checked with no DNA. Germline CDR1 and CDR2: DFQATT and SNEGSKA (reference sequence). The CDR3 sequence is 13 residues long.

This chain links TRBV29-1 with TRBJ1-1. Germline loops: CDR1 SQVTM, CDR2 ANQGSEA. This CDR3 contains 11 residues. CDR3 in amino acids: CSVGKNTEAFF.

The gene calls are TRBV7-8 and TRBJ2-3. The CDR3 totals 16 residues. CDR1 and CDR2 from the germline V gene are SGHVS and FQNEAQ. This CDR3 reads CASSLTTSGFTDTQYF.

This sequence joins TRBV6-2 or TRBV6-3 and TRBJ2-1; TCRdb returns TRBD1, unconfirmable since there is no DNA. Per the germline V gene, CDR1 is MNHEY and CDR2 is SVGEGT. The CDR3 runs to 14 residues. The CDR3 here is CASSYLGVVNEQFF.